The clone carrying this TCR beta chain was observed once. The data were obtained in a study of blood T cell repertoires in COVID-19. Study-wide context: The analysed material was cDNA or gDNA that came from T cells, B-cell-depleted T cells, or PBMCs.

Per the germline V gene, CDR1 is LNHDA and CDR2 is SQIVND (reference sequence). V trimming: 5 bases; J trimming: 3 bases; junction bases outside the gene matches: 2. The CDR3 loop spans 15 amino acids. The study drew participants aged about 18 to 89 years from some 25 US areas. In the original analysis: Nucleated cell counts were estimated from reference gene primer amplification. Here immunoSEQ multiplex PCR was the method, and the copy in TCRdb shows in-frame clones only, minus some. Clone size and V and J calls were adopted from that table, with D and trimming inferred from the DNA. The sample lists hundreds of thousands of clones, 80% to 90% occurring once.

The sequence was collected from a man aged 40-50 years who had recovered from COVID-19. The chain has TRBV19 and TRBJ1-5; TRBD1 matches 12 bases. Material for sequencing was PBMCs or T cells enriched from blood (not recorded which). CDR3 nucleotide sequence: TGTGCCAGTAGTTGGGACAGGGGGCTCAATCAGCCCCAGCATTTT. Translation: CASSWDRGLNQPQHF. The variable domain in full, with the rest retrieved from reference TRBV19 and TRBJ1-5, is DGGITQSPKYLFRKEGQNVTLSCEQNLNHDAMYWYRQDPGQGLRLIYYSQIVNDFQKGDIAEGYSVSREKKESFPLTVTSAQKNPTAFYLCASSWDRGLNQPQHFGDGTRLSIL.